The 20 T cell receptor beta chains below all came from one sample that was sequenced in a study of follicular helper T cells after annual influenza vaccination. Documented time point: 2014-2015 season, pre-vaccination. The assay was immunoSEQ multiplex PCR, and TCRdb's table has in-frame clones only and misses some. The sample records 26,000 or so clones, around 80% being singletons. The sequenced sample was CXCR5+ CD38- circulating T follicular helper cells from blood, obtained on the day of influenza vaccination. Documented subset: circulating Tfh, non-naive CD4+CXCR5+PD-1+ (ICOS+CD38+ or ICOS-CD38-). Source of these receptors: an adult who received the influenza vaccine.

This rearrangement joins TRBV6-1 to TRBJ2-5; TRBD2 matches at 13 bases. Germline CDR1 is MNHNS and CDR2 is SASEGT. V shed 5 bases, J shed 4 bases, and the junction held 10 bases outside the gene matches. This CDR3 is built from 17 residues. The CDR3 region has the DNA TGTGCCAGCAGTCAAGGCGGACTAGCGGGGGTCGGAGAGACCCAGTACTTC. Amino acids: CASSQGGLAGVGETQYF.

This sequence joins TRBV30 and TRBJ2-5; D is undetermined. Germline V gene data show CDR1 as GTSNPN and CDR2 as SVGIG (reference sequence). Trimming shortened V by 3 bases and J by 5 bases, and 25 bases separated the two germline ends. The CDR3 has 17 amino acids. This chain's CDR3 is CAWRERRAPSPGETQYF. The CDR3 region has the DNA TGTGCCTGGAGGGAAAGGCGCGCCCCATCCCCCGGGGAGACCCAGTACTTC.

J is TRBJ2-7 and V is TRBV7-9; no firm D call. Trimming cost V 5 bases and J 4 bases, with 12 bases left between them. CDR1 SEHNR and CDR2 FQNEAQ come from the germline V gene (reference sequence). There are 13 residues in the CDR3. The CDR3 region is CASSPYPQYEQYF. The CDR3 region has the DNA TGTGCCAGCAGCCCCTACCCACAGTACGAGCAGTACTTC.

CDR3 sequence: CASSLRDSGANVLTF. Here the CDR3 DNA reads TGTGCCAGCAGCTTGCGGGATTCTGGGGCCAACGTCCTGACTTTC. The chain couples TRBV5-4 to TRBJ2-6, with TRBD2 as a possible D gene (5 bases). Per the germline V gene, CDR1 is SGHNT and CDR2 is YYREEE (reference sequence). V was trimmed by 1 base and J by 1 base, leaving 6 bases between them. The CDR3 totals 15 residues.

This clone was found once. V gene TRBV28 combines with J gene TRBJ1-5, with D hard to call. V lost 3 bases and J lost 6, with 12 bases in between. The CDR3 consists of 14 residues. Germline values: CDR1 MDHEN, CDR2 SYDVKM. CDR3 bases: TGTGCCAGCAGTTTGACGGGGTCCCCTCAGCCCCAGCATTTT. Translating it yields CASSLTGSPQPQHF.

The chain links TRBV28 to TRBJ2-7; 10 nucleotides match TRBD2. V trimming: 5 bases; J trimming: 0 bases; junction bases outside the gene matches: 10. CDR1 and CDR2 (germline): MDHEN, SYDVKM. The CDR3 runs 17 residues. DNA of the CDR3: TGTGCCAGCAGTCCGACTAGCGGGTCCCAAAGCTCCTACGAGCAGTACTTC. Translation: CASSPTSGSQSSYEQYF.

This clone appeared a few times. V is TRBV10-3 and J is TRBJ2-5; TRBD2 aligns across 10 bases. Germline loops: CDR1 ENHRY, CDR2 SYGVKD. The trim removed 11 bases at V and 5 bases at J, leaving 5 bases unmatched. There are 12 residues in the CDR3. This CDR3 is CAVRTSGETQYF. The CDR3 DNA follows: TGTGCCGTTAGGACTAGCGGCGAGACCCAGTACTTC.

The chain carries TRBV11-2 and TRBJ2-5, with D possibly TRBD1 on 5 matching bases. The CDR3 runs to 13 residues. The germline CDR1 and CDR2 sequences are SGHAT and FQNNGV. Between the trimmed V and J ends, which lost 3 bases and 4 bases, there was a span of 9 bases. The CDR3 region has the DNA TGTGCCAGCAGCTTCAAGGGGATAGAGACCCAGTACTTC. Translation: CASSFKGIETQYF.

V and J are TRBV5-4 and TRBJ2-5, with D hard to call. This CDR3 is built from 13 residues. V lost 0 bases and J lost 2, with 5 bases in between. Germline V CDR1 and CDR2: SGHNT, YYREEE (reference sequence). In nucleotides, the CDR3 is TGTGCCAGCAGCTTGGGGCAGCAAGAGACCCAGTACTTC. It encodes CASSLGQQETQYF. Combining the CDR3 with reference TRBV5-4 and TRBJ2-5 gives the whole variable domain ETGVTQSPTHLIKTRGQQVTLRCSSQSGHNTVSWYQQALGQGPQFIFQYYREEENGRGNFPPRFSGLQFPNYSSELNVNALELDDSALYLCASSLGQQETQYFGPGTRLLVL.

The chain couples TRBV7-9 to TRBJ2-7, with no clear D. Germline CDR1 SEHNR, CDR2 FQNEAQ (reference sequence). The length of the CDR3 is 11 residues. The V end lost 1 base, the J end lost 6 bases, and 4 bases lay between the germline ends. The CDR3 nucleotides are TGTGCCAGCAGCTTAGTCGGCGAGCAGTACTTC. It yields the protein CASSLVGEQYF.

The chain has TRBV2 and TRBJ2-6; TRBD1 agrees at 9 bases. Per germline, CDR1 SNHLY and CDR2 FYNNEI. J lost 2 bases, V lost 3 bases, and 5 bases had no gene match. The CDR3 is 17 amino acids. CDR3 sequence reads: CASSEGQGTTGANVLTF. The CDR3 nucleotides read TGTGCCAGCAGTGAGGGACAGGGAACTACTGGGGCCAACGTCCTGACTTTC.

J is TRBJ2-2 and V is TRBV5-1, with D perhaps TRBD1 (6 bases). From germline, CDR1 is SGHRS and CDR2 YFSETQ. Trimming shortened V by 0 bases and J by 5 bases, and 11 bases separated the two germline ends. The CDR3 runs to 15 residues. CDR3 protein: CASSLASGVTGELFF. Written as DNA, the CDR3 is TGCGCCAGCAGCTTGGCTTCAGGGGTGACCGGGGAGCTGTTTTTT.

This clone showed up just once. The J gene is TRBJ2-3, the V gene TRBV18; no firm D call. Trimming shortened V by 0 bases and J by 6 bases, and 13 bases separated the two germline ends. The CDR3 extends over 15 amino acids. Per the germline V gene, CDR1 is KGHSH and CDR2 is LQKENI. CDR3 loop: CASSPPSRSGDTQYF. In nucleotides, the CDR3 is TGTGCCAGCTCACCACCTTCGCGGTCCGGGGATACGCAGTATTTT. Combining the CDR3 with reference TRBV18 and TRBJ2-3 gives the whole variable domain NAGVMQNPRHLVRRRGQEARLRCSPMKGHSHVYWYRQLPEEGLKFMVYLQKENIIDESGMPKERFSAEFPKEGPSILRIQQVVRGDSAAYFCASSPPSRSGDTQYFGPGTRLTVL.

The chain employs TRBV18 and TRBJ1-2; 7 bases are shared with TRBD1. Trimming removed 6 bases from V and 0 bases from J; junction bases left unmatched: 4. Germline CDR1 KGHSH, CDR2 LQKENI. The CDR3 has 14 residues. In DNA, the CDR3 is TGTGCCAGCTCGGGCCAGGGGGCTAACTATGGCTACACCTTC. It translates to CASSGQGANYGYTF.

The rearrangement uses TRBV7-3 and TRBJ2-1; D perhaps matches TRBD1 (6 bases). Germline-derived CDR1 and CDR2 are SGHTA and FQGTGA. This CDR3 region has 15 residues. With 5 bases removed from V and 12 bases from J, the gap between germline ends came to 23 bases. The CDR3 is CASSLMSGHPTGQFF. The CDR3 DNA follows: TGTGCCAGCAGCCTGATGTCGGGACACCCTACAGGGCAGTTCTTC.

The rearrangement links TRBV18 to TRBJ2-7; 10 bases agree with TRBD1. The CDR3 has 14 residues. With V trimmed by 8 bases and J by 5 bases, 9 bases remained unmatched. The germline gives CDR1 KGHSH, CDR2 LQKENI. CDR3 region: CASTKETGGDEQYF. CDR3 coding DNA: TGTGCCAGCACGAAAGAGACAGGGGGCGACGAGCAGTACTTC.

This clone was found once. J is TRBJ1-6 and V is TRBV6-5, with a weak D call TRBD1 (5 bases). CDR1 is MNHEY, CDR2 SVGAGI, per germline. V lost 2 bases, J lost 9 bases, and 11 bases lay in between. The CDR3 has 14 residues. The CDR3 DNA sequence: TGTGCCAGCAGTTACAGGGGAAGGGGTTCACCCCTCCACTTT. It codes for CASSYRGRGSPLHF.

The CDR3: CAISRDRGTNTEAFF. CDR3 nucleotide sequence: TGTGCCATCAGTAGGGACAGGGGGACGAACACTGAAGCTTTCTTT. The J gene is TRBJ1-1, the V gene TRBV10-3; 11 bases align to TRBD1. V trimming: 5 bases; J trimming: 1 base; junction bases outside the gene matches: 3. Germline V gives CDR1 ENHRY, CDR2 SYGVKD. The CDR3 sequence is 15 residues long.

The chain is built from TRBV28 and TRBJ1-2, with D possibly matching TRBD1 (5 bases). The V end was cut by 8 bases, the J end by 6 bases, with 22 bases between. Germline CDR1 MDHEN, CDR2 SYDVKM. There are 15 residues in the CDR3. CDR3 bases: TGTGCCAGCGCCGAAGGGGCGGCCTTAGTTGATGGCTACACCTTC. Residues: CASAEGAALVDGYTF.

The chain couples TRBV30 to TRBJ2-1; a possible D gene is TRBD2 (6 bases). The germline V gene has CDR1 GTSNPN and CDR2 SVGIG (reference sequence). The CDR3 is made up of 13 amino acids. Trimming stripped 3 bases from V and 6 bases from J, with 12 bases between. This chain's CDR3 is CAWRRGLVNEQFF. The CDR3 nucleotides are TGTGCCTGGAGAAGGGGACTTGTCAATGAGCAGTTCTTC. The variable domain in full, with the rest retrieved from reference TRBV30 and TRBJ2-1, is SQTIHQWPATLVQPVGSPLSLECTVEGTSNPNLYWYRQAAGRGLQLLFYSVGIGQISSEVPQNLSASRPQDRQFILSSKKLLLSDSGFYLCAWRRGLVNEQFFGPGTRLTVL.